These 30 T cell receptor beta chains were all obtained from the same sample, sequenced in a study of beta chain features in type 1 diabetes. The entirety of the isolated RNA underwent reverse transcription, so expressed TCRB transcripts were sequenced. TCRdb keeps only in-frame clones here, not all; method: immunoSEQ multiplex PCR. The sample lists 300,000 to 400,000 clones; around an eighth were seen once. The sequenced sample was naive CD4+ T cells from blood. The receptors derive from a man aged 18 to 35 in good health.

This clone turned up a few times. The gene calls are TRBV19 and TRBJ1-1; 9 nucleotides agree with TRBD1. The V gene's germline CDR1 is LNHDA and CDR2 SQIVND (reference sequence). The V and J ends lost 3 bases and 1 base, in that order; junction bases with no gene match: 0. The CDR3 spans 14 residues. For the CDR3, the DNA is TGTGCCAGTAGTATGGGACAGGGGAACACTGAAGCTTTCTTT. Residues: CASSMGQGNTEAFF.

The rearrangement links TRBV5-1 to TRBJ2-1, with 10 nucleotides matching TRBD2. The trim removed 0 bases at V and 4 bases at J, leaving 10 bases unmatched. This CDR3 comprises 18 residues. Germline CDR1 SGHRS, CDR2 YFSETQ. CDR3 sequence (DNA): TGCGCCAGCAGCTTGGCCATGGCTAGCGGGAGTATTTACAATGAGCAGTTCTTC. Residues: CASSLAMASGSIYNEQFF.

The V call is TRBV7-2, the J call TRBJ2-1, with unresolved D. V gave up 2 bases and J gave up 1 base, with 12 bases separating them. Germline loops: CDR1 SGHTA, CDR2 FQGNSA. There are 16 residues in the CDR3. The CDR3 reads CASSLSLVRSYNEQFF. Here the CDR3 DNA reads TGTGCCAGCAGCTTAAGTTTGGTTCGGTCCTACAATGAGCAGTTCTTC.

A remark on this clone: The sample contains more than one DNA sequence encoding this CDR3. The J gene is TRBJ2-7, the V gene TRBV7-2; 8 bases align to TRBD2. This CDR3 comprises 14 residues. The trim removed 5 bases at V and 2 bases at J, leaving 5 bases unmatched. Per the germline V gene, CDR1 is SGHTA and CDR2 is FQGNSA. CDR3 sequence reads: CASSPTSGAYEQYF. DNA for the CDR3: TGTGCCAGCAGCCCCACTAGCGGAGCCTACGAGCAGTACTTC.

In its sample, this clone was seen a few times. This chain joins TRBV27 and TRBJ2-6; D might be TRBD1 (6 bases). CDR3 size: 17 residues. Germline CDR1 is MNHEY and CDR2 is SMNVEV (reference sequence). The V end lost 4 bases, the J end lost 2 bases, and 15 bases lay between the germline ends. The CDR3 sequence is CASSYPPNRAGANVLTF. The CDR3 DNA follows: TGTGCCAGCAGTTACCCCCCGAACAGGGCTGGGGCCAACGTCCTGACTTTC. Based on the CDR3 plus reference TRBV27 and TRBJ2-6, the full variable domain is EAQVTQNPRYLITVTGKKLTVTCSQNMNHEYMSWYRQDPGLGLRQIYYSMNVEVTDKGDVPEGYKVSRKEKRNFPLILESPSPNQTSLYFCASSYPPNRAGANVLTFGAGSRLTVL.

This clone was observed a handful of times. This sequence joins TRBV4-2 and TRBJ2-5; TRBD2 matches at 10 bases. The J call is in doubt because the DNA end fits TRBJ2-7 better. Germline CDR1 LGHNA, CDR2 YNFKEQ. The length of the CDR3 is 19 residues. The CDR3 sequence is CASSQDPSSLAGVSYEQYF. CDR3 coding DNA: TGTGCCAGCAGCCAAGATCCCTCTTCCCTAGCGGGAGTGTCCTACGAGCAGTACTTC.

This chain joins TRBV28 and TRBJ2-5; D is perhaps TRBD1 (7 bases). CDR1 is MDHEN, CDR2 SYDVKM, per germline. With 8 bases removed from V and 4 bases from J, the gap between germline ends came to 11 bases. The CDR3 is 12 amino acids. The CDR3 sequence: CASSRGAETQYF. The CDR3 bases are TGTGCCAGCTCCAGGGGGGCAGAGACCCAGTACTTC.

This clone was observed a few times. The rearrangement uses TRBV7-9 and TRBJ2-5, with 9 bases identical to TRBD1. CDR3 length: 14 amino acids. The V segment lost 5 bases and the J segment 5 bases; nucleotides outside the gene matches: 6. Germline CDR1 and CDR2: SEHNR and FQNEAQ (reference sequence). The CDR3 coding sequence is TGTGCCAGCAGCCCGGGACAGGGTGTGGAGACCCAGTACTTC. Its translation is CASSPGQGVETQYF.

The CDR3 DNA is TGTGCCAGCAGCTTCGAGGTCCGAGATACGCAGTATTTT. As protein: CASSFEVRDTQYF. The rearrangement joins TRBV7-9 to TRBJ2-3; unclear D gene. The CDR3 is made up of 13 amino acids. Germline V CDR1 and CDR2: SEHNR, FQNEAQ (reference sequence). The ends were cut back, 3 bases at V and 5 bases at J, with 9 bases in the middle. The full variable domain, rest sourced from reference TRBV7-9 and TRBJ2-3, is DTGVSQNPRHKITKRGQNVTFRCDPISEHNRLYWYRQTLGQGPEFLTYFQNEAQLEKSRLLSDRFSAERPKGSFSTLEIQRTEQGDSAMYLCASSFEVRDTQYFGPGTRLTVL.

The chain employs TRBV9 and TRBJ2-2; 9 bases agree with TRBD2. After removal of 0 bases from V and 4 bases from J, the junction contained 10 bases not matched to a gene. There are 18 residues in the CDR3. Germline V gene data show CDR1 as SGDLS and CDR2 as YYNGEE. CDR3 sequence reads: CASSVEISGSVVTGELFF. For the CDR3, the DNA is TGTGCCAGCAGCGTAGAAATTAGCGGGAGTGTCGTCACCGGGGAGCTGTTTTTT. The full variable domain, in which reference TRBV9 and TRBJ2-2 provide the parts outside the CDR3, is DSGVTQTPKHLITATGQRVTLRCSPRSGDLSVYWYQQSLDQGLQFLIQYYNGEERAKGNILERFSAQQFPDLHSELNLSSLELGDSALYFCASSVEISGSVVTGELFFGEGSRLTVL.

The chain recombines TRBV6-5 with TRBJ1-1; D ambiguous. Per the germline V gene, CDR1 is MNHEY and CDR2 is SVGAGI. V gave up 0 bases and J gave up 5 bases, with 10 bases separating them. This CDR3 is 14 amino acids long. The chain's CDR3 is CASSYSARRTEAFF. The CDR3 nucleotides read TGTGCCAGCAGTTACTCGGCTAGACGGACTGAAGCTTTCTTT.

This clone was seen more than once but under ten times. The chain carries TRBV28 and TRBJ2-1; TRBD1 is a possible D gene (6 bases). The CDR3 loop spans 16 amino acids. Per the germline V gene, CDR1 is MDHEN and CDR2 is SYDVKM. V lost 10 bases, J lost 0 bases, and 19 bases lay in between. The CDR3 protein is CATLIGQTSSYNEQFF. CDR3 DNA sequence: TGTGCCACCCTCATTGGACAGACGAGCTCCTACAATGAGCAGTTCTTC.

This clone was detected only a few times. The gene calls are TRBV28 and TRBJ2-6; possibly TRBD2 for D (7 bases). The germline CDR1 and CDR2 sequences are MDHEN and SYDVKM. Trimming pared 8 bases from V and 2 bases from J, leaving 13 bases between. The CDR3 is 15 residues long. The CDR3 reads CASGKGGAGANVLTF. CDR3 coding DNA: TGTGCCAGCGGCAAAGGGGGGGCTGGGGCCAACGTCCTGACTTTC.

This clone was seen a few times. The chain links TRBV6-4 to TRBJ2-3; D remains ambiguous. Germline CDR1 is MRHNA and CDR2 is SNTAGT. The CDR3 contains 14 residues. The ends were cut back, 6 bases at V and 0 bases at J, with 10 bases in the middle. CDR3 DNA sequence: TGTGCCAGCAGCCCAGTGTTCAGCACAGATACGCAGTATTTT. This translates into CASSPVFSTDTQYF.

This clone was picked up a small number of times. The CDR3: CASSPPLIQGLFYEQYF. The CDR3 DNA sequence: TGTGCCAGCTCACCACCGTTAATCCAGGGTTTATTCTACGAGCAGTACTTC. The rearrangement joins TRBV18 to TRBJ2-7; tentatively, D is TRBD1 (5 bases). CDR1 is KGHSH, CDR2 LQKENI, per germline. The CDR3 length is 17 residues. Trimming removed 0 bases from V and 3 bases from J, with 18 bases in between.

V usage is TRBV25-1 and J usage is TRBJ1-4; D gene unclear. This CDR3 region has 14 residues. Germline V gives CDR1 MGHDK, CDR2 SYGVNS. Trimming took 2 bases from V and 8 from J, leaving 12 bases between them. The CDR3 DNA is TGTGCCAGCAGTGAAACCACGGGAGTAGAAAAACTGTTTTTT. This codes for CASSETTGVEKLFF.

As concerns this clone: Its ends do not fully match the called genes, so a read error is possible. The genes are TRBV7-3 and TRBJ2-1; no reliable D call. Germline-derived CDR1 and CDR2 are SGHTA and FQGTGA. The CDR3 consists of 13 residues. DNA for the CDR3: TGTACCAGCAGCTTAACGGTCCGCGATGAGCAGTTCTTC. As protein: CTSSLTVRDEQFF.

The J gene is TRBJ2-4, the V gene TRBV15, with TRBD2 identical over 10 bases. The germline V gene encodes CDR1 LNHNV and CDR2 YYDKDF (reference sequence). Losses at the gene ends were 1 base for V and 0 bases for J; bases not matched to a gene: 3. The CDR3 has 17 amino acids. The CDR3 DNA is TGTGCCACCAGCAGAGGACTAGCGGGTGCAGCCAAAAACATTCAGTACTTC. This sequence encodes CATSRGLAGAAKNIQYF. Complete variable domain (other parts from reference TRBV15 and TRBJ2-4): DAMVIQNPRYQVTQFGKPVTLSCSQTLNHNVMYWYQQKSSQAPKLLFHYYDKDFNNEADTPDNFQSRRPNTSFCFLDIRSPGLGDTAMYLCATSRGLAGAAKNIQYFGAGTRLSVL.

The chain recombines TRBV10-3 with TRBJ2-5, with 9 bases that match TRBD2. The CDR3 length is 15 residues. The V segment lost 2 bases and the J segment 5 bases; nucleotides outside the gene matches: 6. Germline values: CDR1 ENHRY, CDR2 SYGVKD. The CDR3 loop reads CAISENSGSGETQYF. CDR3 coding DNA: TGTGCCATCAGTGAGAATAGCGGGAGCGGTGAGACCCAGTACTTC.

The rearrangement links TRBV30 to TRBJ1-5, with D maybe TRBD1 (6 bases). V lost 4 bases, J lost 2 bases, and 9 bases lay in between. The germline V gene has CDR1 GTSNPN and CDR2 SVGIG (reference sequence). The CDR3 contains 13 residues. In DNA, the CDR3 is TGTGCCTGGACTGGACAGCGCAATCAGCCCCAGCATTTT. It translates to CAWTGQRNQPQHF.

This chain joins TRBV4-3 and TRBJ2-7; TRBD1 is a possible D gene (6 bases). Germline V lookup: CDR1 LGHNA, CDR2 YSLEER. The CDR3 runs 15 residues. Trimming pared 0 bases from V and 4 bases from J, leaving 13 bases between. For the CDR3, the DNA is TGCGCCAGCAGCCAAGATAGGACAGCCCTATACGAGCAGTACTTC. Residues: CASSQDRTALYEQYF.

The chain combines TRBV9 with TRBJ2-1; the D is unclear. CDR1 is SGDLS and CDR2 is YYNGEE in the germline V gene. This CDR3 is 16 amino acids long. V was cut by 2 bases and J by 0 bases, with 12 bases left in between. The CDR3 DNA reads TGTGCCAGCAGCGTGGGCTACCCGAGCTCCTACAATGAGCAGTTCTTC. Translation gives CASSVGYPSSYNEQFF.

This clone was counted a few times. J is TRBJ2-3 and V is TRBV5-4; D remains ambiguous. With 2 bases removed from V and 6 bases from J, the gap between germline ends came to 16 bases. CDR3 length equals 15 residues. The germline V gene encodes CDR1 SGHNT and CDR2 YYREEE (reference sequence). As DNA, the CDR3 is TGTGCCAGCAGCTTTGCATTCCAGCGAAGGGATACGCAGTATTTT. Protein product: CASSFAFQRRDTQYF.

This rearrangement joins TRBV7-3 to TRBJ2-3, with 7 bases fitting TRBD2. V was pared by 3 bases and J by 4 bases, with 1 base of the junction left unmatched. This CDR3 comprises 13 residues. Germline V gives CDR1 SGHTA, CDR2 FQGTGA. Written as DNA, the CDR3 is TGTGCCAGCAGCTTGGGAGGGTCAGATACGCAGTATTTT. This gives the protein CASSLGGSDTQYF.

The chain employs TRBV7-3 and TRBJ2-7; TRBD1 matches 10 bases. Looked up from germline, CDR1 is SGHTA and CDR2 is FQGTGA. The CDR3 has 13 residues. After removal of 5 bases from V and 6 bases from J, the junction contained 4 bases not matched to a gene. The CDR3 DNA reads TGTGCCAGCAGCCCCGGACAGGGGGGCGAGCAGTACTTC. Translating it yields CASSPGQGGEQYF.

The CDR3 DNA follows: TGTGCCAGCAGCCTCCGGGGGGGGCAGTACTTC. Protein product: CASSLRGGQYF. V and J are TRBV14 and TRBJ2-7; TRBD2 agrees at 8 bases. The CDR3 extends over 11 amino acids. CDR1 and CDR2 (germline): SGHDN, FVKESK. The V segment lost 4 bases and the J segment 9 bases; nucleotides outside the gene matches: 2.

This clone was picked up a small number of times. The genes are TRBV18 and TRBJ2-3; D not certain. Germline CDR1 and CDR2: KGHSH and LQKENI. The CDR3 runs to 14 residues. The V and J ends lost 2 bases and 0 bases respectively, with 6 bases between them. The CDR3 bases are TGTGCCAGCTCACCAGGGCGAAGCACAGATACGCAGTATTTT. This codes for CASSPGRSTDTQYF.

The chain links TRBV5-1 to TRBJ2-5, with no clear D. Germline-derived CDR1 and CDR2 are SGHRS and YFSETQ. V was pared by 0 bases and J by 2 bases, with 11 bases between. This CDR3 has 15 amino acids. DNA of the CDR3: TGCGCCAGCAGCTTGGCCGGGTTAGTACAAGAGACCCAGTACTTC. The encoded protein is CASSLAGLVQETQYF.

This clone has more than one count but fewer than ten. This chain uses TRBV2 with TRBJ2-7; the D gene is possibly TRBD2 (6 bases). Trimming shortened V by 4 bases and J by 2 bases, and 12 bases separated the two germline ends. The V gene's germline CDR1 is SNHLY and CDR2 FYNNEI. The CDR3 consists of 14 residues. CDR3 in amino acids: CASSVRDLTYEQYF. CDR3 DNA sequence: TGTGCCAGCAGTGTGAGGGACTTAACCTACGAGCAGTACTTC.

For this clone: The same CDR3 is also encoded by other DNA sequences in this sample. J is TRBJ2-7 and V is TRBV10-3; TRBD2 matches 10 bases. The junction had 1 base not matched to a gene; V was cut back by 3 bases and J by 2 bases. The CDR3 consists of 14 residues. Germline CDR1 and CDR2: ENHRY and SYGVKD. DNA for the CDR3: TGTGCCATCAGTGATACTAGCGGGACCTACGAGCAGTACTTC. Protein product: CAISDTSGTYEQYF.